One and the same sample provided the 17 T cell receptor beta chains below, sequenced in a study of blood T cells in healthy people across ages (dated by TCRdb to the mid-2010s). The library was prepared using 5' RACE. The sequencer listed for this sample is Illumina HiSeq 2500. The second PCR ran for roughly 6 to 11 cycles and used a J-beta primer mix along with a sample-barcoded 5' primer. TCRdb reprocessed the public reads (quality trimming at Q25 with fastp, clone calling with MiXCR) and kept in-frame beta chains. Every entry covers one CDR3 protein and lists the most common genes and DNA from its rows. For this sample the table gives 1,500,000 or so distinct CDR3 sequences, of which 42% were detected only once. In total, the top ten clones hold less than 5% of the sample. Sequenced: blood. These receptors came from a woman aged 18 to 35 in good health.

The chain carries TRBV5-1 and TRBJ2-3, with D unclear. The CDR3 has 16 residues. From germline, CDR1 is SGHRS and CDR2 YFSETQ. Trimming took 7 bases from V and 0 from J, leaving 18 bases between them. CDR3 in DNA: TGCGCCAGCCTACCCTTTGGGCCTACTAGCACAGATACGCAGTATTTT. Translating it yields CASLPFGPTSTDTQYF.

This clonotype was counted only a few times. CDR3 in DNA: TGTGCCACCAGCAGAGATCCTCCAGGGAATCAGCCCCAGCATTTT. It is translated as CATSRDPPGNQPQHF. The chain links TRBV15 to TRBJ1-5; perhaps TRBD1 as D (5 bases). Germline-derived CDR1 and CDR2 are LNHNV and YYDKDF (reference sequence). The CDR3 spans 15 residues. The V gene lost 0 bases and the J gene lost 4 bases, with 10 bases spanning the gap.

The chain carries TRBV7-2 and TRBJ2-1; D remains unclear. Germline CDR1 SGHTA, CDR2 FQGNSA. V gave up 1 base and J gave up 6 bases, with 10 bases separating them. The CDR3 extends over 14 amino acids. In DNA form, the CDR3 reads TGTGCCAGCAGCTTAGATGGGAACAGCAATGAGCAGTTCTTC. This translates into CASSLDGNSNEQFF.

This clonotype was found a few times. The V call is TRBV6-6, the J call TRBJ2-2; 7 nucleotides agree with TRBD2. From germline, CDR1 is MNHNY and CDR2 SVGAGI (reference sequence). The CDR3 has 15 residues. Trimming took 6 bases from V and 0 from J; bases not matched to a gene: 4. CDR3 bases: TGTGCCAGCAGCTCTAGCGGTGCGAACACCGGGGAGCTGTTTTTT. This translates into CASSSSGANTGELFF.

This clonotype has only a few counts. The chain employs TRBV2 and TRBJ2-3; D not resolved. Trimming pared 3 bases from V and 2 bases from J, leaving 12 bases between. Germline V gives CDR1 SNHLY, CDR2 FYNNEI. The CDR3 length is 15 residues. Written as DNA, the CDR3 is TGTGCCAGCAGTGACTTCTTCCAACTCACAGATACGCAGTATTTT. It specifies CASSDFFQLTDTQYF.

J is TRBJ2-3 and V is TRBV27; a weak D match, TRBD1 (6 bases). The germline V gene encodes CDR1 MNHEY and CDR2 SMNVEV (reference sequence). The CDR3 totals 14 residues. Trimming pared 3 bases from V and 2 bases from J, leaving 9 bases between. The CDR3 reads CASSFNRATDTQYF. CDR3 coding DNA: TGTGCCAGCAGTTTCAACAGGGCCACAGATACGCAGTATTTT.

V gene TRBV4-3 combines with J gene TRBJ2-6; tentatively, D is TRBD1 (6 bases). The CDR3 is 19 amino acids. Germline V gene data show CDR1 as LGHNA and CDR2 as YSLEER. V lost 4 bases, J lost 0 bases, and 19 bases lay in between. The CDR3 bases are TGCGCCAGCAGCCCTCCCTGGGACATTCGTCTCTCTGGGGCCAACGTCCTGACTTTC. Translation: CASSPPWDIRLSGANVLTF.

CDR3 residues: CAISLTGNTIYF. The CDR3 coding sequence is TGTGCCATCAGTTTAACTGGAAACACCATATATTTT. The chain couples TRBV10-3 to TRBJ1-3; D is unresolved. Trimming pared 5 bases from V and 2 bases from J, leaving 4 bases between. Germline V lookup: CDR1 ENHRY, CDR2 SYGVKD. This CDR3 has 12 amino acids.

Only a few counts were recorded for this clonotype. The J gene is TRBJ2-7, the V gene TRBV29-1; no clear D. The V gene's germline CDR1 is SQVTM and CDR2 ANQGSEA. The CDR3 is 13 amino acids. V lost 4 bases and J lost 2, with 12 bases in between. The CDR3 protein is CSVVGGKTYEQYF. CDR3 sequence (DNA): TGCAGCGTTGTAGGTGGGAAGACCTACGAGCAGTACTTC.

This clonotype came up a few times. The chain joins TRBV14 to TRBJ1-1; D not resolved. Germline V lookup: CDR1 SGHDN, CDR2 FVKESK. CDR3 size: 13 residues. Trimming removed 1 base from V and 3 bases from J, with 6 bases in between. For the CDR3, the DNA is TGTGCCAGCAGCCAAGTTACCTACACTGAAGCTTTCTTT. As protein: CASSQVTYTEAFF.

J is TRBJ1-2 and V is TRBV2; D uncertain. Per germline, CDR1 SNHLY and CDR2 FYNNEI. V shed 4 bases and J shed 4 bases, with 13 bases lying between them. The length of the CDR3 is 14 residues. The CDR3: CASSVDTFSYGYTF. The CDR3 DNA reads TGTGCCAGCAGTGTGGATACTTTCTCCTATGGCTACACCTTC.

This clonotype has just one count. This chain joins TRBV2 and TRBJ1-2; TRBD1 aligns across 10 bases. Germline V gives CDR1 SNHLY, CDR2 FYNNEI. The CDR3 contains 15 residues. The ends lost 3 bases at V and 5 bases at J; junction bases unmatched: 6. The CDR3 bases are TGTGCCAGCAGTGATCTCGGGACAGGGGTTTATGGCTACACCTTC. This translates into CASSDLGTGVYGYTF.

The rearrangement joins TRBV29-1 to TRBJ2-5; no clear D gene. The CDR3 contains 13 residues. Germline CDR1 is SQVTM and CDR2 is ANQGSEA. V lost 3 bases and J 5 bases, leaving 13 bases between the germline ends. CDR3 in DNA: TGCAGCGTTGATCCCGGAGTGGGGGAGACCCAGTACTTC. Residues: CSVDPGVGETQYF.

This chain's CDR3 is CAISGTSGGIDTQYF. The CDR3 DNA follows: TGTGCCATCAGTGGGACTAGCGGCGGCATAGATACGCAGTATTTT. This chain connects TRBV10-3 to TRBJ2-3; 10 bases fit TRBD2. The CDR3 totals 15 residues. The germline V gene has CDR1 ENHRY and CDR2 SYGVKD. The ends lost 4 bases at V and 5 bases at J; junction bases unmatched: 6.

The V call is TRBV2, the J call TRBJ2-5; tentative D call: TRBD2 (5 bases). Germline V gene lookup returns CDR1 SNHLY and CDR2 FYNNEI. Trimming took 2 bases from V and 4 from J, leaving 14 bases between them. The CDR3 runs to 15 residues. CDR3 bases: TGTGCCAGCAGTGAAATGCTCGGGATGGGAGAGACCCAGTACTTC. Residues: CASSEMLGMGETQYF.

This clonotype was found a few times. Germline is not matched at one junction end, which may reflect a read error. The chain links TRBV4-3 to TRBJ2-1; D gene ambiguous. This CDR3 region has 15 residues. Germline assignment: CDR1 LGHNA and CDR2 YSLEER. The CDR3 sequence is CAISQEISSYNEQFF. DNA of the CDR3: TGCGCCATCAGCCAAGAAATTAGCTCCTACAATGAGCAGTTCTTC.

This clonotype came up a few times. The CDR3 protein is CASRTEDNEQFF. The CDR3 region has the DNA TGTGCCAGTCGGACAGAGGACAATGAGCAGTTCTTC. The chain uses TRBV6-2 or TRBV6-3 and TRBJ2-1; D might be TRBD1 (6 bases). This CDR3 contains 12 residues. V was clipped by 9 bases and J by 5 bases, with 11 bases between them. Germline CDR1 MNHEY, CDR2 SVGEGT.